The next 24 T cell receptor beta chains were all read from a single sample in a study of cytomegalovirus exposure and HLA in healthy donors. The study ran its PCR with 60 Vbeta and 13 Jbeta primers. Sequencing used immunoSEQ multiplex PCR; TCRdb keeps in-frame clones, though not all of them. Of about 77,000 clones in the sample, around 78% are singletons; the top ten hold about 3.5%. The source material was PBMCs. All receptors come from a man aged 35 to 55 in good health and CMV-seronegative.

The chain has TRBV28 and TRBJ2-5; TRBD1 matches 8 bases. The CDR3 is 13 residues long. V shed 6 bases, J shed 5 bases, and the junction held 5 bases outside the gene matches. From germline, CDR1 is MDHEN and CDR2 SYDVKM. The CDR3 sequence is CASRKQGVETQYF. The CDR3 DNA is TGTGCCAGCAGGAAACAGGGGGTGGAGACCCAGTACTTC.

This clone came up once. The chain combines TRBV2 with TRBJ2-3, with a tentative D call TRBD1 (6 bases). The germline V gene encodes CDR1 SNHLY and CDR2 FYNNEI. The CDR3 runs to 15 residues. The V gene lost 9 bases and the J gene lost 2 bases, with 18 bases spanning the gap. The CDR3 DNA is TGTGCCAGTACCAGACAGGTCTTGTCCACAGATACGCAGTATTTT. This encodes CASTRQVLSTDTQYF.

The CDR3 bases are TGCGCCAGCCAGACTAGCGGGGCCAGCACGGAGACCCAGTACTTC. Amino acids: CASQTSGASTETQYF. The chain employs TRBV5-1 and TRBJ2-5; 11 bases fit TRBD2. With 7 bases clipped from V and 5 bases from J, the junction kept 10 bases outside the gene matches. The CDR3 has 15 amino acids. Germline V gene lookup returns CDR1 SGHRS and CDR2 YFSETQ.

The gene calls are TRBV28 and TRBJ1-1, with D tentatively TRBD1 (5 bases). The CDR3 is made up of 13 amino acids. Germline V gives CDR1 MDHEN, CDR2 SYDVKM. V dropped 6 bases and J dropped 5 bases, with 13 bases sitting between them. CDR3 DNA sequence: TGTGCCAGCAGCCCCGCGGGGGGGACTGAAGCTTTCTTT. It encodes CASSPAGGTEAFF.

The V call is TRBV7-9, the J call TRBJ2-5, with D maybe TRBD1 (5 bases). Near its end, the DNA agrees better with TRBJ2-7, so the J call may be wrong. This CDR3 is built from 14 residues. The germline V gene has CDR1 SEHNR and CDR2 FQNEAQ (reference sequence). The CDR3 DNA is TGTGCCAGCAGCTTAGACAGGACCACCTACGAGCAGTACTTC. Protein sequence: CASSLDRTTYEQYF.

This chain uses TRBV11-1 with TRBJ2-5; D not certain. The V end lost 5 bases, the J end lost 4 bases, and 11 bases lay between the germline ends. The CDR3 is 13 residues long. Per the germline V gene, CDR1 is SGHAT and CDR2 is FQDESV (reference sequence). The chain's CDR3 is CASSPRLVETQYF. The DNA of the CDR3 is TGTGCCAGCAGCCCACGACTGGTAGAGACCCAGTACTTC.

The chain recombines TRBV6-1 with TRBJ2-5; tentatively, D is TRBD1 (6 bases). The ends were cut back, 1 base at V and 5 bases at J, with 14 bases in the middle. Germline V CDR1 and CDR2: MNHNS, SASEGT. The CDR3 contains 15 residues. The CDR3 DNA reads TGTGCCAGCAGTGAAGGCCAGGGGCATGAGGAGACCCAGTACTTC. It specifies CASSEGQGHEETQYF.

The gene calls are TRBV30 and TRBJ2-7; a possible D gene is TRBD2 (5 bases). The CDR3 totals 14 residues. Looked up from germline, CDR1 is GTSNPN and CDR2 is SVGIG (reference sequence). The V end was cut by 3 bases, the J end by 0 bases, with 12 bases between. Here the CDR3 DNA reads TGTGCCTGGAGGGGTCCTGGGAGCTCCTACGAGCAGTACTTC. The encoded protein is CAWRGPGSSYEQYF.

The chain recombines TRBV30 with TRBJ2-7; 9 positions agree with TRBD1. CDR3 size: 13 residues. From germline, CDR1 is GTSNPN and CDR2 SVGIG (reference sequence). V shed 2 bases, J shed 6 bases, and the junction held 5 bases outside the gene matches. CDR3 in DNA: TGTGCCTGGAGTCCTGGACAGGGGAGCGAGCAGTACTTC. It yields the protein CAWSPGQGSEQYF.

Here the CDR3 DNA reads TGTGCCAGCAAATTAGACAGGGGACGAGAAGAGCAGTACTTC. Amino acid sequence: CASKLDRGREEQYF. The V gene is TRBV5-4, the J gene TRBJ2-7; TRBD1 aligns across 8 bases. CDR3 length: 14 residues. V lost 6 bases to trimming and J lost 7 bases; unmatched junction nucleotides: 12. CDR1 and CDR2 (germline): SGHNT, YYREEE (reference sequence). Filled out from reference TRBV5-4 and TRBJ2-7, the complete variable domain reads ETGVTQSPTHLIKTRGQQVTLRCSSQSGHNTVSWYQQALGQGPQFIFQYYREEENGRGNFPPRFSGLQFPNYSSELNVNALELDDSALYLCASKLDRGREEQYFGPGTRLTVT.

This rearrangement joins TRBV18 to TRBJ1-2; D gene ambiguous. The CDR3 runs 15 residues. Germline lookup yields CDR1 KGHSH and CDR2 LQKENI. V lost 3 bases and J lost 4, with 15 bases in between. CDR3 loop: CASSPLTGGSYGYTF. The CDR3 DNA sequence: TGTGCCAGCTCACCTCTAACGGGAGGGAGCTATGGCTACACCTTC. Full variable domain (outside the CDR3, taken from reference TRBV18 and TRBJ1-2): NAGVMQNPRHLVRRRGQEARLRCSPMKGHSHVYWYRQLPEEGLKFMVYLQKENIIDESGMPKERFSAEFPKEGPSILRIQQVVRGDSAAYFCASSPLTGGSYGYTFGSGTRLTVV.

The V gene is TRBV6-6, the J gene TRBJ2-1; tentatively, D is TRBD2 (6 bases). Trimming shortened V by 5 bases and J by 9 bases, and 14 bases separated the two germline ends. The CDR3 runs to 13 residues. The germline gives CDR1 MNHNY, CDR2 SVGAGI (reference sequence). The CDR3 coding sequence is TGTGCCAGCAGTCTTAGACTAGAGGCTGAGCAGTTCTTC. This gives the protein CASSLRLEAEQFF.

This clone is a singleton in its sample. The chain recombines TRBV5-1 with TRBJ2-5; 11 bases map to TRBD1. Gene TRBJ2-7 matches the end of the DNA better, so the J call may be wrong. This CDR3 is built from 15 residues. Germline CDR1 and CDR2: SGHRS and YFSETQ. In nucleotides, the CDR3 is TGCGCCAGCAGCCGACCATGGGGACAGGGGGACGAGCAGTACTTC. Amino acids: CASSRPWGQGDEQYF.

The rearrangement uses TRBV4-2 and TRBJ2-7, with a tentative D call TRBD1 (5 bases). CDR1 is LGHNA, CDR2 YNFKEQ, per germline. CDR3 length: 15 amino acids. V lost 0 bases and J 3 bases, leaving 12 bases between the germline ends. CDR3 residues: CASSQDRQGLYEQYF. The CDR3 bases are TGTGCCAGCAGCCAAGATAGGCAGGGCCTCTACGAGCAGTACTTC.

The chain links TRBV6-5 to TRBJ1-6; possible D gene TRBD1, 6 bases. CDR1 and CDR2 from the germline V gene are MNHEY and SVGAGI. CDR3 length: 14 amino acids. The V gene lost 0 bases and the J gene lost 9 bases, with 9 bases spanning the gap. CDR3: CASSYSRGPSPLHF. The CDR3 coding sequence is TGTGCCAGCAGTTACTCCAGGGGCCCTTCACCCCTCCACTTT.

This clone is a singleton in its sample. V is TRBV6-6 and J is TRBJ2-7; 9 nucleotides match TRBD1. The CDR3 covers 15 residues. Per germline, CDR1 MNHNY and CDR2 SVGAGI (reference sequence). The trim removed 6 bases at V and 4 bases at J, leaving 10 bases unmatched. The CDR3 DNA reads TGTGCCAGCAGCCTGGGAATGACAGGGGGATACGAGCAGTACTTC. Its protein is CASSLGMTGGYEQYF.

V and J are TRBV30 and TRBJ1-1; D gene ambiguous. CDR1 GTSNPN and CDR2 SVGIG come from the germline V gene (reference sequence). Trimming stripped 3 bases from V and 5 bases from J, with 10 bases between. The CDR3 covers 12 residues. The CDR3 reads CAWRPGKTEAFF. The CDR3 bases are TGTGCCTGGAGACCAGGAAAGACTGAAGCTTTCTTT.

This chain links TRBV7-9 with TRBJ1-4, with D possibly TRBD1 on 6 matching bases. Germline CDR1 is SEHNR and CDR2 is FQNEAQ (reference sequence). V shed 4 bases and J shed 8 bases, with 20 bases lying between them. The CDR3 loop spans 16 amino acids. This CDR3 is CASSYGQFPTEEKLFF. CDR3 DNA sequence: TGTGCCAGCAGCTACGGACAGTTTCCGACAGAAGAAAAACTGTTTTTT.

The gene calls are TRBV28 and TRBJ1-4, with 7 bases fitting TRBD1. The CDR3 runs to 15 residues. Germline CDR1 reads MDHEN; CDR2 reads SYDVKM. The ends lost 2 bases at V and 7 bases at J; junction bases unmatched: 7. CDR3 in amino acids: CASSLGGQGVEKLFF. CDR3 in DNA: TGTGCCAGCAGTTTAGGAGGGCAGGGGGTTGAAAAACTGTTTTTT. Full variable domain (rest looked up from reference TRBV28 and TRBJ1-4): DVKVTQSSRYLVKRTGEKVFLECVQDMDHENMFWYRQDPGLGLRLIYFSYDVKMKEKGDIPEGYSVSREKKERFSLILESASTNQTSMYLCASSLGGQGVEKLFFGSGTQLSVL.

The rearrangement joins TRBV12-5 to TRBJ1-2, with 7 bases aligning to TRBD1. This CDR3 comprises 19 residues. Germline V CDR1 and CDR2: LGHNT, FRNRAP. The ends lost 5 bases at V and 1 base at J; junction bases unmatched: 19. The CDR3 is CASGTGVWGQPFNNYGYTF. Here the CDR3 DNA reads TGTGCTAGTGGTACTGGCGTCTGGGGACAGCCTTTTAATAACTATGGCTACACCTTC.

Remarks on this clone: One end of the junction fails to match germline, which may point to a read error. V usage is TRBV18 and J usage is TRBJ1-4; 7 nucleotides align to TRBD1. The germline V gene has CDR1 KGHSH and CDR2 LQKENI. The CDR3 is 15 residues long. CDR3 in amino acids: CSSSPDRATNEKLFF. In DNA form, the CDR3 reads TGTTCCAGCTCACCAGACAGGGCAACTAATGAAAAACTGTTTTTT.

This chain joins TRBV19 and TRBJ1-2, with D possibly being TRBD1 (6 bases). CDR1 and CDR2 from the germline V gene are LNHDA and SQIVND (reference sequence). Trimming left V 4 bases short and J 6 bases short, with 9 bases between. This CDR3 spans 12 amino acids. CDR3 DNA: TGTGCCAGTAGTAGATCAGGGGATGGCTACACCTTC. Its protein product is CASSRSGDGYTF.

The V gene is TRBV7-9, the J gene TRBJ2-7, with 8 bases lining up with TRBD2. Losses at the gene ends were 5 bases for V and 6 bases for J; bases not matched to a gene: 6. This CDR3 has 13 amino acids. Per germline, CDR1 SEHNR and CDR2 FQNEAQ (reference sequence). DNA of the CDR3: TGTGCCAGCAGCCCTCCGGGAGGGACCGAGCAGTACTTC. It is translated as CASSPPGGTEQYF.

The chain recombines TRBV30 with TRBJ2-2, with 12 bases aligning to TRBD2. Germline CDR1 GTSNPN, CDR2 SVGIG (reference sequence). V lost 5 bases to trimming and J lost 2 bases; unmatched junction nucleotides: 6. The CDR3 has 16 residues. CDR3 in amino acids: CAWDRLAGVNTGELFF. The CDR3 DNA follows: TGTGCCTGGGACCGACTAGCGGGAGTCAACACCGGGGAGCTGTTTTTT.